Described below is a single T cell receptor beta chain sequence and its context. These data are taken from a study of CD8 T cells in Susac syndrome. The sequenced target, TCR beta, came from blood CD8+ and CD4+ T cells. The multiple sclerosis controls consisted of treatment-naive patients with relapsing-remitting disease, either stable or active. Negative magnetic isolation gave CD8+ and CD4+ cells; FACS enriched CD8+ TEMRA. Random hexamers were used to reverse transcribe the RNA input (0.5 to 1 ug). MiXCR, applied by TCRdb to the immunoSEQ multiplex PCR reads, yields one record per CDR3 protein. The sample contains about 300,000 distinct CDR3 sequences, about 82% of which appear only once. The CDR3 covers 16 residues. Trimming removed 2 bases from V and 2 bases from J; junction bases left unmatched: 5. Germline CDR1 and CDR2: MNHEY and SVGAGI.

The TCR originated in a human donor with multiple sclerosis. The chain joins TRBV6-5 to TRBJ2-7, with 11 bases identical to TRBD1. Material: CD8+ T cells from PBMCs. For the CDR3, the DNA is TGTGCCAGCAGTTACGGGTCGGGACAGGGGGCCTACGAGCAGTACTTC. Its translation is CASSYGSGQGAYEQYF.